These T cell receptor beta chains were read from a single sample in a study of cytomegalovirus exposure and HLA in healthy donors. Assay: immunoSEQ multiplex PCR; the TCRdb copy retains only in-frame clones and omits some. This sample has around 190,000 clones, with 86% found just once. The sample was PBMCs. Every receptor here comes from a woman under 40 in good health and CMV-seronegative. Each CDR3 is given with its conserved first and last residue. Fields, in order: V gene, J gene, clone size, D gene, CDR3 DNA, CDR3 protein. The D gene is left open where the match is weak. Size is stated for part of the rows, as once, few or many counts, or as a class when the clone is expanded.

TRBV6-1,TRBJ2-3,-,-,TGTGCCAGCAGTGAATTTCAGCGATACACAGATACGCAGTATTTT,CASSEFQRYTDTQYF
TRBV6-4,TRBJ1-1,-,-,TGTGCCAGCAGTGAGGAGGGGAGATGTAGGTCGGGCACTGAAGCTTTCTTT,CASSEEGRCRSGTEAFF
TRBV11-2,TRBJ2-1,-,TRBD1,TGTGCCAGCAGATCCCGGGACAGGGGTCACAATGAGCAGTTCTTC,CASRSRDRGHNEQFF
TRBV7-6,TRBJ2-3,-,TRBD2,TGTGCCAGCAGCTCCCTAGCGGGAGGGACAGATACGCAGTATTTT,CASSSLAGGTDTQYF
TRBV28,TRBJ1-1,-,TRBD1,TGTGCCACTAAACGGCTTTGGACAGGAATGAACACTGAAGCTTTCTTT,CATKRLWTGMNTEAFF
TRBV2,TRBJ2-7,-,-,TGTGCCAGCAGTGAACAGGTCTACGAGCAGTACTTC,CASSEQVYEQYF
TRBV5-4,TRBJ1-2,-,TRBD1,TGTGCCAGCAGCTTGGAACTGGGACAGCTCTATGGCTACACCTTC,CASSLELGQLYGYTF
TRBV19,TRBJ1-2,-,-,TGTGCCAGTAGTATAGGTTGGCAGGGGACGGGCGGCTACACCTTC,CASSIGWQGTGGYTF
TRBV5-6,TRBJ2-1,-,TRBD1,TGTGCCAGCAGCTCCGACAGGGGCATATACAATGAGCAGTTCTTC,CASSSDRGIYNEQFF
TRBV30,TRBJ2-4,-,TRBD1,TGTGCCTGGAGTAAACCGGGACAGGGGGCTTTGTGGCGGGGGAAAAACATTCAGTACTTC,CAWSKPGQGALWRGKNIQYF
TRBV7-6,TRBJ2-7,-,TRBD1,TGTGCCAGCAGCTTGGGACAGAACTACGAGCAGTACTTC,CASSLGQNYEQYF
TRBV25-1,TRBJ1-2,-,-,TGTGCCACGGGGAGGGGAGGTGGCTACACCTTC,CATGRGGGYTF
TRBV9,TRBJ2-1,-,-,TGTGCCAGCAGCGTACTAAGGACAACCTCCTACAATGAGCAGTTCTTC,CASSVLRTTSYNEQFF
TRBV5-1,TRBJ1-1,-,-,TGCGCCAGCAGCTCACTGGGGGGAACCGAGAACACTGAAGCTTTCTTT,CASSSLGGTENTEAFF
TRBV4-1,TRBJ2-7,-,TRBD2,TGCGCCAGCAGCCAAGATCGGGCTAGCGGGATCTACGAGCAGTACTTC,CASSQDRASGIYEQYF
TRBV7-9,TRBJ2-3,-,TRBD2,TGTGCCAGCAGCCCCAGGGGACTAGCGGGAGTGGGAGATACGCAGTATTTT,CASSPRGLAGVGDTQYF
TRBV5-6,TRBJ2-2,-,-,TGTGCCAGCAGCTTTTGGGCAGGGTGGGACACCGGGGAGCTGTTTTTT,CASSFWAGWDTGELFF
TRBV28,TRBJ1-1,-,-,TGTGCCAGCCTTGACATGAACACTGAAGCTTTCTTT,CASLDMNTEAFF
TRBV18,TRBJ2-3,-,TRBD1,TGTGCCAGCTCAGACTTGGACAGGGGGCAGGCAGATACGCAGTATTTT,CASSDLDRGQADTQYF
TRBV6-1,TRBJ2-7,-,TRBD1,TGTGCCAGCACGGGGACAGGGGAAGGTTACGAGCAGTACTTC,CASTGTGEGYEQYF
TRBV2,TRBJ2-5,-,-,TGTGCCAGCAGTGGTCAGGATCGGGAGACCCAGTACTTC,CASSGQDRETQYF
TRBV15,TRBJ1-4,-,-,TGTGCCACCAGTTTACTTCAGGGTACTAATGAAAAACTGTTTTTT,CATSLLQGTNEKLFF
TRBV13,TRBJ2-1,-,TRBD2,TGTGCCAGCAGCTTCCCGAGCGGGGGGGCAAATGAGCAGTTCTTC,CASSFPSGGANEQFF
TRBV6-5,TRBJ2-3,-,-,TGTGCCAGCAGGAGCGGGAGCACAGATACGCAGTATTTT,CASRSGSTDTQYF
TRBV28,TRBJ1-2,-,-,TGTGCCACCCAGGGGACTACGAACTATGGCTACACCTTC,CATQGTTNYGYTF
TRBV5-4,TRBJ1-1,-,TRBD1,TGTGCCAGCAGCAACGACAGGGCGAACACTGAAGCTTTCTTT,CASSNDRANTEAFF
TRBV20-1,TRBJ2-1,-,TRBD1,TGCAGTCCCACAGGGGGCAATGAGCAGTTCTTC,CSPTGGNEQFF
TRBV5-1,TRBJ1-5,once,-,TGCGCCAGCAGCTTTTCAGGGGTCGAACCCCAGCATTTT,CASSFSGVEPQHF
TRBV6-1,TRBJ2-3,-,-,TGTGCCAGCAGTGAAGCGTACCGGGAAACAGATACGCAGTATTTT,CASSEAYRETDTQYF
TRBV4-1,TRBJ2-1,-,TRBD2,TGCGCCAGCAGCCAACTGCCGGGACTAGCGGGGGGCCCTAACAATGAGCAGTTCTTC,CASSQLPGLAGGPNNEQFF
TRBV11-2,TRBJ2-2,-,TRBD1,TGTGCCAGCAGCACCCGACAGGGGCCCGACACCGGGGAGCTGTTTTTT,CASSTRQGPDTGELFF
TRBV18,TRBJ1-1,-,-,TGTGCCAGCTCACCACCAGGGAGGACTGAAGCTTTCTTT,CASSPPGRTEAFF
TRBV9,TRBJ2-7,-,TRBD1,TGTGCCAGCAGCGAGACAGGGGGGTCCTACGAGCAGTACTTC,CASSETGGSYEQYF
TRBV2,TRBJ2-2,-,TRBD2,TGTGCCAGCAGTGAAGCCGGGACTAGCGGGGGGTTTTTCGCGGGGGAGCTGTTTTTT,CASSEAGTSGGFFAGELFF
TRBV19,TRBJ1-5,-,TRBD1,TGTGCCAGTAGTATGCCGGGACAGGGTTACCAGCCCCAGCATTTT,CASSMPGQGYQPQHF
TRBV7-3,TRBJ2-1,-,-,TGTGCCAGCAGCCGAGACAGCAGCTCCTACAATGAGCAGTTCTTC,CASSRDSSSYNEQFF
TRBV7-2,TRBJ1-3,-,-,TGTGCCAGCAGCTTACAGTCGGGAAACACCATATATTTT,CASSLQSGNTIYF
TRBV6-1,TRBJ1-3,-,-,TGTGCCAGCAGTGAATGGGGAGCGGGGCCCTCTGGAAACACCATATATTTT,CASSEWGAGPSGNTIYF
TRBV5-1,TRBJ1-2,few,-,TGCGCCAGCAGCCCTGGAGTAAACTATGGCTACACCTTC,CASSPGVNYGYTF
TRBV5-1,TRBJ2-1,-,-,TGCGCCAGCAGAGAAGGGCAGGGCGAGCAGTTCTTC,CASREGQGEQFF
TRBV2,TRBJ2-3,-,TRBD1,TGTGCCAGCAGTGAAGAGGGACAGGGGGTGGTCACAGATACGCAGTATTTT,CASSEEGQGVVTDTQYF
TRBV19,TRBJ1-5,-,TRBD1,TGTGCCAGTAGTTTAAGACAGGGGGCTTTCAATCAGCCCCAGCATTTT,CASSLRQGAFNQPQHF
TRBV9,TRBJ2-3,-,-,TGTGCCAGCAGCGTAGTGGGGGCCGGAGATACGCAGTATTTT,CASSVVGAGDTQYF
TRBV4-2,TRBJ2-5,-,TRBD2,TGTGCCAGCAGCCAAGCTGGGGAGGGAGGCCAAGAGACCCAGTACTTC,CASSQAGEGGQETQYF
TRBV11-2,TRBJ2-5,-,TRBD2,TGTGCCAGCAGCCTGCTACTAGCGGGAGAAGCCCAGTACTTC,CASSLLLAGEAQYF
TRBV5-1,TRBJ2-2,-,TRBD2,TGCGCCAGCAGCTTGGCGGTAGCGGGGGGCTTCACCGGGGAGCTGTTTTTT,CASSLAVAGGFTGELFF
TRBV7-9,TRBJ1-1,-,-,TGTGCCAGCAGACCAGTAATGAACACTGAAGCTTTCTTT,CASRPVMNTEAFF
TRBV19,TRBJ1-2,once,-,TGTGCCAGTAGTATAAGTCCCCGGACATCCGCCTATGGCTACACCTTC,CASSISPRTSAYGYTF
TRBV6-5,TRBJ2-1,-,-,TGTGCCAGCAGTACGACAGCTAGCTCCTACAATGAGCAGTTCTTC,CASSTTASSYNEQFF
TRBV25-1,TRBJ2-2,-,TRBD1,TGTGCCAGCAGTTCCTTTTCCGGGACAGGGGGTTCCGGGGAGCTGTTTTTT,CASSSFSGTGGSGELFF
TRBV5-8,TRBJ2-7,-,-,TGTGCCAGCAGCCTCGGGATAAGTAGCGGCCCCTACGAGCAGTACTTC,CASSLGISSGPYEQYF
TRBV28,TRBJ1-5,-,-,TGTGCCAGCAGTTTAAGTTCCGCCTTCCAGGTCAAGCCCCAGCATTTT,CASSLSSAFQVKPQHF
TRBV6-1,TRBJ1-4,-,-,TGTGCCAGCAGTAGAGGGGGTGGGTTCCTTGAAAAACTGTTTTTT,CASSRGGGFLEKLFF
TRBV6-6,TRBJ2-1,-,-,TGTGCCAGCAGTTACATCGCAGGGGCGTCCTACAATGAGCAGTTCTTC,CASSYIAGASYNEQFF